This is a list of T cell receptor beta chains from one sample in a study of long-term antiretroviral therapy in people with HIV. TCRdb's copy holds only in-frame clones and misses some; the assay was immunoSEQ multiplex PCR. The table records tens of thousands of clones, under 85% of them present only once. Sequences were derived from unsorted PBMCs, sampled 0.5 years before starting antiretroviral therapy. These TCRs come from a man aged 35 to 55 with HIV. Each CDR3 is given with its conserved first and last residue. A D gene is named only where the DNA matches it firmly. Clone size, where shown, is once, few, many, or a class for clones that have expanded.

size | J | length | D | V | DNA | CDR3
- | TRBJ1-4 | 15 | TRBD1 | TRBV5-5 | TGTGCCAGCAGCAGAGAGGACAGGGGTAATGAAAAACTGTTTTTT | CASSREDRGNEKLFF
- | TRBJ2-7 | 14 | TRBD1 | TRBV11-2 | TGTGCCAGCACCATGACAGGGGGACACTACGAGCAGTACTTC | CASTMTGGHYEQYF
medium-sized | TRBJ2-7 | 15 | - | TRBV9 | TGTGCCAGCAGCCAAGGCAGTGAGCTCCCCTACGAGCAGTACTTC | CASSQGSELPYEQYF
once | TRBJ2-7 | 15 | - | TRBV9 | TGTGCCAGCAGCGTAGGGGGGGCTAGCTCCTACGAGCAGTACTTC | CASSVGGASSYEQYF
- | TRBJ1-1 | 16 | - | TRBV4-3 | TGCGCCAGCAGCCAAGATATTAGGGGAGGGAACACTGAAGCTTTCTTT | CASSQDIRGGNTEAFF
- | TRBJ2-3 | 13 | - | TRBV30 | TGTGCCTGGAATGAAGGGAGCACAGATACGCAGTATTTT | CAWNEGSTDTQYF
- | TRBJ2-3 | 14 | TRBD2 | TRBV5-1 | TGCGCCAGCAGCTCCCGGGGGGGCACAGATACGCAGTATTTT | CASSSRGGTDTQYF
- | TRBJ1-4 | 14 | - | TRBV7-2 | TGTGCCAGCAGCTTAGTCAGGGCTGATGAAAAACTGTTTTTT | CASSLVRADEKLFF
- | TRBJ2-2 | 15 | - | TRBV7-9 | TGTGCCAGCAGCGAGGTGGCCGTAAGCACCGGGGAGCTGTTTTTT | CASSEVAVSTGELFF
- | TRBJ1-5 | 14 | TRBD1 | TRBV30 | TGTGCCTGGAGTCCCCGGACAGGGGTTCAGCCCCAGCATTTT | CAWSPRTGVQPQHF
- | TRBJ1-3 | 17 | - | TRBV7-8 | TGTGCCAGCAGCTTGGGTCAGGGCGTTCGCTCTGGAAACACCATATATTTT | CASSLGQGVRSGNTIYF
- | TRBJ2-5 | 16 | - | TRBV11-3 | TGTGCCAGCAGCTTGGGGCTCGGACAGCCTCAAGAGACCCAGTACTTC | CASSLGLGQPQETQYF
few | TRBJ2-2 | 15 | - | TRBV11-3 | TGTGCCAGCAGCTCCTATCAGGAAAACACCGGGGAGCTGTTTTTT | CASSSYQENTGELFF
- | TRBJ1-2 | 18 | TRBD1 | TRBV5-1 | TGCGCCAGCAGCTTGGTCCCGCTCGGACAGGGCGGGAACTATGGCTACACCTTC | CASSLVPLGQGGNYGYTF
- | TRBJ1-2 | 16 | TRBD1 | TRBV15 | TGTGCCACCAGCAGAGGCTATGAGACAGGGCAAAATGGCTACACCTTC | CATSRGYETGQNGYTF
once | TRBJ2-1 | 15 | TRBD2 | TRBV28 | TGTGCCAGCAGTCCTATCCGGCGGGGGGGCCCGGGGCAGTTCTTC | CASSPIRRGGPGQFF
- | TRBJ2-3 | 16 | - | TRBV15 | TGTGCCACCAGCAGAGGGACTGGAATCGGCACAGATACGCAGTATTTT | CATSRGTGIGTDTQYF
- | TRBJ2-3 | 12 | - | TRBV4-3 | TGCGCCAGCAGCCAAGGGCTGGATACGCAGTATTTT | CASSQGLDTQYF
- | TRBJ1-2 | 15 | - | TRBV5-1 | TGCGCCAGCAGCTTGGAACAGGGAGGCTCCTATGGCTACACCTTC | CASSLEQGGSYGYTF
- | TRBJ2-5 | 11 | - | TRBV20-1 | TGCAGTGCTAGTCGACAAGAGACCCAGTACTTC | CSASRQETQYF
- | TRBJ2-5 | 14 | - | TRBV2 | TGTGCCAGCAGTGCGGACAGAAACCAAGAGACCCAGTACTTC | CASSADRNQETQYF
- | TRBJ1-5 | 16 | - | TRBV27 | TGTGCCAGCAGTCGAAATCCCCTAGCAGTTAATCAGCCCCAGCATTTT | CASSRNPLAVNQPQHF
- | TRBJ1-1 | 14 | - | TRBV7-8 | TGTGCCAGTACCGGAGGGGTTTGGAACACTGAAGCTTTCTTT | CASTGGVWNTEAFF
medium-sized | TRBJ1-5 | 12 | - | TRBV19 | TGTGCCAGTAGTATAGGTTGGCAGCCCCAGCATTTT | CASSIGWQPQHF
- | TRBJ2-5 | 15 | - | TRBV5-6 | TGTGCCAGCAGCCGACGGGGGGCGTACCAAGAGACCCAGTACTTC | CASSRRGAYQETQYF
- | TRBJ2-5 | 14 | - | TRBV2 | TGTGCCAGCAATCTGGCTAGGGGCAGAGAGACCCAGTACTTC | CASNLARGRETQYF
- | TRBJ2-7 | 14 | - | TRBV2 | TGTGCCAGCAGTGGAGACAGGATTCCTTACGAGCAGTACTTC | CASSGDRIPYEQYF
- | TRBJ2-3 | 17 | TRBD1 | TRBV7-9 | TGTGCCAGCAGCTCGGGATGGGGGGACAGGGGGCTTGATACGCAGTATTTT | CASSSGWGDRGLDTQYF
once | TRBJ1-1 | 15 | - | TRBV5-6 | TGTGCCAGCAGCTTGATGGGGGGCGATAGGTCTGAAGCTTTCTTT | CASSLMGGDRSEAFF
- | TRBJ1-4 | 14 | - | TRBV27 | TGTGCCAGCAGCCCCGGGACGGACAATGAAAAACTGTTTTTT | CASSPGTDNEKLFF
once | TRBJ2-3 | 15 | - | TRBV4-3 | TGCGCCAGCAGCCAAGATAGGAGGGGCACAGATACGCAGTATTTT | CASSQDRRGTDTQYF
- | TRBJ2-2 | 13 | - | TRBV5-3 | TGTCCCAGAACAGGGATCGAATCCGGGGAGCTGTTTTTT | CPRTGIESGELFF
- | TRBJ2-2 | 14 | - | TRBV9 | TGTGCCAGCAGCGGGGGGACCGTCGGCGGGGAGCTGTTTTTT | CASSGGTVGGELFF
- | TRBJ2-7 | 15 | - | TRBV15 | TGTGCCACCAGCAGAGGAGGAGACGGGCGGTACGAGCAGTACTTC | CATSRGGDGRYEQYF
few | TRBJ1-4 | 14 | - | TRBV21-1 | TGTGCCAACGGACAGGGGGATTGTAATGAAAAACTGTTTTTT | CANGQGDCNEKLFF
- | TRBJ2-5 | 13 | - | TRBV7-7 | TGTGCTAGCAGCTTAGGCCTGGTAGAGACCCAGTACTTC | CASSLGLVETQYF
- | TRBJ2-1 | 15 | TRBD2 | TRBV7-3 | TGTGCCAGCAGTTGGATAGCGGGGGGCCCCCATGAGCAGTTCTTC | CASSWIAGGPHEQFF
- | TRBJ2-1 | 15 | - | TRBV7-9 | TGTGCCAGCAGCTTAGGGGCCCAGATGGAGCGGAGCCCGTTCTTC | CASSLGAQMERSPFF
- | TRBJ1-1 | 14 | TRBD1 | TRBV18 | TGTGCCAGCTCATCGGGACAGGGGGCCACTGAAGCTTTCTTT | CASSSGQGATEAFF
once | TRBJ1-1 | 14 | - | TRBV6-5 | TGTGCCAGCACCCCGGACAGCATGAACACTGAAGCTTTCTTT | CASTPDSMNTEAFF
few | TRBJ1-2 | 13 | TRBD1 | TRBV2 | TGTGCCAGCAGTCCGGACAGGGATGATGGCTACACCTTC | CASSPDRDDGYTF
- | TRBJ1-1 | 16 | TRBD1 | TRBV4-1 | TGCGCCAGCAGCCAAGAAACAGGGGCTCGGGACACTGAAGCTTTCTTT | CASSQETGARDTEAFF
- | TRBJ1-5 | 16 | - | TRBV6-1 | TGTGCCAGCAGTGAAGGACAGCCGTATAGCAATCAGCCCCAGCATTTT | CASSEGQPYSNQPQHF
- | TRBJ1-2 | 13 | - | TRBV27 | TGTGCCAGCAGTTTACAACCCAACTATGGCTACACCTTC | CASSLQPNYGYTF
- | TRBJ2-3 | 15 | - | TRBV7-3 | TGTGCCAGCAGCTTTGGAGCCCTGGGCACAGATACGCAGTATTTT | CASSFGALGTDTQYF
once | TRBJ2-4 | 16 | TRBD1 | TRBV28 | TGTGCCAGCACCCTCCAGGGGGCGAGGGGCCGAAACATTCAGTACTTC | CASTLQGARGRNIQYF
- | TRBJ1-1 | 16 | TRBD1 | TRBV5-1 | TGCGCCAGCAGCTTGGGGGGAAACAGGGGAGGCACTGAAGCTTTCTTT | CASSLGGNRGGTEAFF
- | TRBJ2-1 | 16 | TRBD2 | TRBV5-1 | TGCGCCAGCAGCCAACCTGGGGGAGGGAAACGTGATGAGCAGTTCTTC | CASSQPGGGKRDEQFF
- | TRBJ2-5 | 15 | TRBD2 | TRBV7-2 | TGTGCCAGCAGCCCGACTAGCCTGGTGGGGGAGACCCAGTACTTC | CASSPTSLVGETQYF
- | TRBJ2-2 | 16 | TRBD2 | TRBV6-4 | TGTGCCAGCAGTAGCGGGGGGGCCCAGAACACCGGGGAGCTGTTTTTT | CASSSGGAQNTGELFF
- | TRBJ1-4 | 15 | - | TRBV7-8 | TGTGCCAGCAGCTTAGCGGGACGCCCCGGGGAAAAACTGTTTTTT | CASSLAGRPGEKLFF
- | TRBJ2-6 | 16 | - | TRBV5-5 | TGTGCCAGCAGCGCCAGGGAACAGCCTGGGGCCAACGTCCTGACTTTC | CASSAREQPGANVLTF